Shown below are 6 T cell receptor beta chains from a single sample sequenced in a study of cytotoxic CD8 clonotypes in ibrutinib-treated CLL. Repertoires were generated with immunoSEQ multiplex PCR, while TCRdb's copy carries only in-frame clones and drops some. The sample yields about 50,000 clones, roughly 71% seen once. Sequenced here: PBMCs, sampled after 12 months of ibrutinib treatment. Receptor source: a human donor with chronic lymphocytic leukemia.

This chain connects TRBV7-3 to TRBJ2-3, with D perhaps matching TRBD2 (6 bases). Trimming removed 5 bases from V and 5 bases from J, with 20 bases in between. Germline V gene lookup returns CDR1 SGHTA and CDR2 FQGTGA. CDR3 length: 16 amino acids. The chain's CDR3 is CASSPTGTSPGDTQYF. As DNA, the CDR3 is TGTGCCAGCAGCCCAACCGGGACTTCCCCCGGAGATACGCAGTATTTT. Full variable domain (outside the CDR3, taken from reference TRBV7-3 and TRBJ2-3): GAGVSQTPSNKVTEKGKYVELRCDPISGHTALYWYRQSLGQGPEFLIYFQGTGAADDSGLPNDRFFAVRPEGSVSTLKIQRTERGDSAVYLCASSPTGTSPGDTQYFGPGTRLTVL.

The V and J genes are TRBV7-6 and TRBJ2-3; 9 bases match TRBD1. Germline CDR1 reads SGHVS; CDR2 reads FNYEAQ. V trimming: 0 bases; J trimming: 0 bases; junction bases outside the gene matches: 1. The CDR3 runs to 16 residues. CDR3 protein: CASSLAGTGSTDTQYF. CDR3 nucleotides: TGTGCCAGCAGCTTAGCGGGGACAGGGAGCACAGATACGCAGTATTTT. The full variable domain, its missing parts supplied by reference TRBV7-6 and TRBJ2-3, is GAGVSQSPRYKVTKRGQDVALRCDPISGHVSLYWYRQALGQGPEFLTYFNYEAQQDKSGLPNDRFSAERPEGSISTLTIQRTEQRDSAMYRCASSLAGTGSTDTQYFGPGTRLTVL.

V usage is TRBV4-2 and J usage is TRBJ1-1; D remains ambiguous. V lost 0 bases to trimming and J lost 0 bases, with 2 bases between them. The CDR3 consists of 13 residues. Germline CDR1 reads LGHNA; CDR2 reads YNFKEQ. CDR3 sequence reads: CASSQDMNTEAFF. The CDR3 DNA reads TGTGCCAGCAGCCAAGACATGAACACTGAAGCTTTCTTT.

J is TRBJ1-1 and V is TRBV11-2; D may be TRBD1 (6 bases). This CDR3 comprises 16 residues. Germline CDR1 is SGHAT and CDR2 is FQNNGV. V was trimmed by 2 bases and J by 11 bases, leaving 24 bases between them. The CDR3 bases are TGTGCCAGCAGCTTAAACCCCCGCCCCGGGACAAGCAAGGCTTTCTTT. Its translation: CASSLNPRPGTSKAFF. Complete variable domain (other parts from reference TRBV11-2 and TRBJ1-1): EAGVAQSPRYKIIEKRQSVAFWCNPISGHATLYWYQQILGQGPKLLIQFQNNGVVDDSQLPKDRFSAERLKGVDSTLKIQPAKLEDSAVYLCASSLNPRPGTSKAFFGQGTRLTVV.

This chain connects TRBV10-3 to TRBJ1-3; possible D gene TRBD1, 6 bases. The CDR3 spans 15 residues. V was pared by 5 bases and J by 2 bases, with 13 bases between. From germline, CDR1 is ENHRY and CDR2 SYGVKD. Here the CDR3 reads CAISQPRTAGNTIYF. CDR3 in DNA: TGTGCCATCAGTCAGCCCCGGACAGCTGGAAACACCATATATTTT.

This chain joins TRBV7-9 and TRBJ2-2, with no clear D. This CDR3 region has 9 residues. Germline V gene data show CDR1 as SEHNR and CDR2 as FQNEAQ (reference sequence). V was trimmed by 6 bases and J by 11 bases, leaving 4 bases between them. The CDR3 spells CASRQELFF. The CDR3 bases are TGTGCCAGCAGACAAGAGCTGTTTTTT.